The TCR beta chain described here comes from a study of human T cells and chemical hapten exposure. For the study at large: Doses of diphenylcyclopropenone went to the patients' scalps weekly throughout the approximately 25-week study.

In regard to this clonotype: What it binds is unknown.

Each CDR3 protein gets one entry after TCRdb re-called the RACE reads with MiXCR. Of 250,000 or so distinct CDR3 sequences listed, about 9% are singletons. V was shortened by 7 bases and J by 7 bases, with 20 bases between the two germline ends. The CDR3 loop spans 14 amino acids. Germline CDR1 reads SQVTM; CDR2 reads ANQGSEA. Time point given: pre-sensitization, week 0. This sample's treatment: therapeutic diphenylcyclopropenone sensitization with weekly scalp DPC. Whole-study results and caveats: Significantly more large CDR3 similarity clusters arose among expanded TCRs than among controls.

The source of this sequence is a woman between 35 and 50 years old with alopecia areata. Some clones in this sample may be carry-over from other donors' samples. The rearrangement uses TRBV29-1 and TRBJ2-1; D ambiguous. The source was whole blood, collected in connection with sensitization to the hapten diphenylcyclopropenone (DPC). The CDR3 DNA reads as TGCAGCGCCGCGAGTAGGCGCCCAATTAATGAGCAGTTCTTC. This encodes CSAASRRPINEQFF.